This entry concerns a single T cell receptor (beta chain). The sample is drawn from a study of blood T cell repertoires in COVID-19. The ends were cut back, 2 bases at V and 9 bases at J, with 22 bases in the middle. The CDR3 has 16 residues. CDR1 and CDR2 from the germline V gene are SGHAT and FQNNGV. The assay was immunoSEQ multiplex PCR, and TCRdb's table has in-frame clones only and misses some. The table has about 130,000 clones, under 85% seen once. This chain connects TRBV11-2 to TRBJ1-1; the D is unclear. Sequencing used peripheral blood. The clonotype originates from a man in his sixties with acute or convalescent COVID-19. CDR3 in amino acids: CASSLPGLTTSLKAFF. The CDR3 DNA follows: TGTGCCAGCAGCTTACCGGGATTGACCACCTCTTTGAAAGCTTTCTTT.